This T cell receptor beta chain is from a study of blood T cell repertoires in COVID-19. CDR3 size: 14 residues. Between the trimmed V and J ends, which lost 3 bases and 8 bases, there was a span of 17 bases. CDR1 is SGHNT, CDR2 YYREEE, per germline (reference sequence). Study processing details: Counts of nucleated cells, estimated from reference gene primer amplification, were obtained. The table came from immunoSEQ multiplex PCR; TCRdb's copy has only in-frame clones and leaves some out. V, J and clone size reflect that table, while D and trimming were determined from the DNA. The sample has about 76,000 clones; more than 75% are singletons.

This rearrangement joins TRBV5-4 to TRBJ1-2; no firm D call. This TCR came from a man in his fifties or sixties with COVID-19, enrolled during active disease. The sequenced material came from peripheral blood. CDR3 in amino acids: CASSSEWAEGGYTF. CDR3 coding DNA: TGTGCCAGCAGCTCCGAATGGGCCGAGGGAGGCTACACCTTC.